The T cell receptor (beta chain) under discussion was sequenced for a study of shared clonotypes between healthy human individuals. Points from the study as a whole: Investigators expected sequencing depth to affect clonotype sharing among donors. Sampling covered blood only; tissue repertoires likely differ.

About 90 million PBMCs per unsorted sample were used for genomic DNA. CDR1 is SGHRS, CDR2 YFSETQ, per germline. The length of the CDR3 is 13 residues. The ends lost 3 bases at V and 4 bases at J; junction bases unmatched: 2. At a deep level, the assay was run. Libraries were prepared by immunoSEQ multiplex PCR; TCRdb keeps only in-frame clonotypes and omits some of them. This table holds fewer than 600,000 clones, about 76% found once. In regard to this clone: The antigen is unknown. The same CDR3 arises from other DNA sequences in this sample as well.

The specimen sequenced was PBMCs. The sequence was obtained from a woman aged 40 to 50 in good health. Some clones in this sample may be carry-over from other donors' samples. The chain recombines TRBV5-1 with TRBJ2-7; 9 bases agree with TRBD1. The CDR3 nucleotides read TGCGCCAGCAGCTGGGGGACAGGGTACGAGCAGTACTTC. As protein: CASSWGTGYEQYF.